This entry is about one TCR beta chain. This specimen belongs to a study of cytotoxic CD8 clonotypes in ibrutinib-treated CLL. The CDR3 runs to 14 residues. V was clipped by 5 bases and J by 0 bases, with 7 bases between them. Germline V lookup: CDR1 SNHLY, CDR2 FYNNEI. The repertoire was sequenced with immunoSEQ multiplex PCR; TCRdb's copy has only in-frame clones and lacks some. This table has some 100,000 clones, roughly 60% appearing once. This TCR came from a human donor with chronic lymphocytic leukemia. Sequenced material: PBMCs, taken after 24 months of ibrutinib treatment. The V and J genes are TRBV2 and TRBJ2-2; D is undetermined. The CDR3 bases are TGTGCCAGCAGTCCGGCGGCGAACACCGGGGAGCTGTTTTTT. Translation: CASSPAANTGELFF.